A selection of T cell receptor beta chains follows, all from one sample in a study of cytomegalovirus exposure and HLA in healthy donors. Libraries were prepared by immunoSEQ multiplex PCR; TCRdb keeps only in-frame clonotypes and omits some of them. The sample includes about 120,000 clones, about three quarters of them seen just once. Input material: PBMCs. Receptors were obtained from a man between 60 and 75 years old in good health and CMV-seropositive. The CDR3 runs from the conserved cysteine through the conserved F or W. The D gene is left open where the match is weak. Only some rows state a clone size, as once, few, many or a class for expanded clones.

- TRBJ2-1 - TRBV7-9 CSSSLITVRAANEQFF TGTTCCAGCAGCTTAATCACAGTCAGGGCCGCCAATGAGCAGTTCTTC
- TRBJ2-4 TRBD1 TRBV11-2 CASSYTGGAKNIQYF TGTGCCAGCAGCTACACAGGGGGCGCGAAAAACATTCAGTACTTC
- TRBJ1-2 - TRBV18 CASSPNTGRNYGYTF TGTGCCAGCTCACCTAACACAGGCCGTAACTATGGCTACACCTTC
once TRBJ1-5 - TRBV7-7 CASSPDNYQPQHF TGTGCCAGCAGCCCCGACAATTATCAGCCCCAGCATTTT
- TRBJ2-5 - TRBV5-1 CASSFGGVTDQETQYF TGCGCCAGCAGCTTCGGCGGGGTAACGGACCAAGAGACCCAGTACTTC
- TRBJ2-7 TRBD2 TRBV29-1 CSVMAGGSYEQYF TGCAGCGTTATGGCGGGGGGATCCTACGAGCAGTACTTC
- TRBJ2-2 - TRBV12-5 CASGLVMSDNLGGELFF TGTGCTAGTGGTTTGGTAATGTCAGATAACCTTGGTGGGGAGCTGTTTTTT
- TRBJ2-7 TRBD2 TRBV18 CASSSTSGGAYEQYF TGTGCCAGCTCATCTACTAGCGGGGGGGCCTACGAGCAGTACTTC
- TRBJ1-1 TRBD1 TRBV2 CASREWGQPNTEAFF TGTGCCAGCAGAGAATGGGGACAGCCGAACACTGAAGCTTTCTTT
once TRBJ1-2 TRBD1 TRBV27 CASSPRTGLAYGYTF TGTGCCAGCAGTCCAAGGACAGGGTTGGCCTATGGCTACACCTTC
- TRBJ1-1 - TRBV6-1 CASSGQGNTEAFF TGTGCCAGCAGTGGTCAGGGAAACACTGAAGCTTTCTTT
few TRBJ1-5 TRBD1 TRBV5-1 CASSLTGVDDQPQHF TGCGCCAGCAGCTTGACAGGGGTTGACGATCAGCCCCAGCATTTT
- TRBJ2-3 TRBD2 TRBV13 CASSLGLAGPTDTQYF TGTGCCAGCAGCTTAGGGCTAGCGGGACCCACAGATACGCAGTATTTT
few TRBJ1-2 TRBD1 TRBV5-1 CASSLDAGQDGYTF TGCGCCAGCAGCTTGGATGCGGGACAGGATGGCTACACCTTC
- TRBJ2-1 - TRBV2 CASSESSGNEQFF TGTGCCAGCAGTGAGTCGTCGGGCAATGAGCAGTTCTTC
- TRBJ2-7 TRBD1 TRBV10-1 CASQRAGGYEQYF TGCGCCAGCCAGAGAGCAGGGGGCTACGAGCAGTACTTC
- TRBJ2-7 - TRBV6-5 CASSHSGARGEQYF TGTGCCAGCAGTCACTCCGGGGCGCGGGGCGAGCAGTACTTC
- TRBJ2-7 TRBD1 TRBV5-1 CASSLPGQGAPLGEQYF TGCGCCAGCAGCTTACCGGGACAGGGGGCGCCTTTAGGCGAGCAGTACTTC
- TRBJ1-2 TRBD1 TRBV7-9 CASSPGTVGYTF TGTGCCAGCAGCCCTGGGACAGTAGGCTACACCTTC
- TRBJ2-7 TRBD1 TRBV6-6 CASSYHYRGRSYEQYF TGTGCCAGCAGTTACCACTACAGGGGACGATCCTACGAGCAGTACTTC
- TRBJ2-7 - TRBV2 CASSPIRRGYEQYF TGTGCCAGCAGTCCCATCCGGCGGGGCTACGAGCAGTACTTC
few TRBJ1-2 - TRBV28 CASSFSGAIINYGYTF TGTGCCAGCAGTTTCTCTGGGGCAATAATTAACTATGGCTACACCTTC
- TRBJ1-4 - TRBV7-9 CASSLYIAQGQRKLFF TGTGCCAGCAGCTTATATATAGCACAGGGTCAGAGAAAACTGTTTTTT
- TRBJ2-3 TRBD2 TRBV5-4 CASSLTSGRLLTTDTQYF TGTGCCAGCAGCTTGACTAGCGGGAGGCTTCTTACTACAGATACGCAGTATTTT
- TRBJ2-7 TRBD2 TRBV5-1 CASSPVGTSGSVVGSEQYF TGCGCCAGCAGCCCGGTAGGGACTAGCGGGAGTGTAGTAGGATCCGAGCAGTACTTC
once TRBJ1-2 TRBD1 TRBV5-4 CASSLTGADISYGYTF TGTGCCAGCAGCTTGACAGGGGCCGATATTAGCTATGGCTACACCTTC
- TRBJ2-1 - TRBV5-1 CASSLGGNSYNEQFF TGCGCCAGCAGCTTGGGCGGGAACTCCTACAATGAGCAGTTCTTC
- TRBJ2-2 - TRBV7-6 CASSLVLPGVTGELFF TGTGCCAGCAGCTTAGTTCTTCCAGGGGTCACCGGGGAGCTGTTTTTT
- TRBJ2-7 TRBD1 TRBV7-9 CASSPGTGGEQYF TGTGCCAGCAGCCCGGGGACAGGGGGCGAGCAGTACTTC
- TRBJ2-1 TRBD1 TRBV7-3 CASSLDRGRNEQFF TGTGCCAGCAGCTTAGACAGGGGGAGAAATGAGCAGTTCTTC
- TRBJ1-1 TRBD1 TRBV2 CASSGAPYDPGQKNTEAFF TGTGCCAGCAGTGGGGCCCCGTATGATCCGGGACAGAAGAACACTGAAGCTTTCTTT
- TRBJ2-7 - TRBV29-1 CSVATRPGSYEQYF TGCAGCGTTGCAACAAGACCAGGCTCCTACGAGCAGTACTTC
once TRBJ2-3 TRBD1 TRBV5-1 CASSGGTGQSTDTQYF TGCGCCAGCAGCGGGGGGACAGGCCAAAGCACAGATACGCAGTATTTT
- TRBJ2-5 - TRBV19 CASSIRQGGFKETQYF TGTGCCAGTAGTATACGACAGGGAGGATTCAAAGAGACCCAGTACTTC
- TRBJ2-3 - TRBV7-9 CASSPGGGSTDTQYF TGTGCCAGCAGCCCCGGCGGCGGGAGCACAGATACGCAGTATTTT
few TRBJ1-6 - TRBV18 CASSSSQGENSPLHF TGTGCCAGCTCATCGTCACAGGGCGAAAATTCACCCCTCCACTTT
- TRBJ1-3 - TRBV11-2 CASSTRIGSGNTIYF TGTGCCAGCAGTACTAGGATAGGCTCTGGAAACACCATATATTTT
medium-sized TRBJ1-1 - TRBV5-6 CASSLRGWSTEAFF TGTGCCAGCAGCTTGCGGGGATGGAGCACTGAAGCTTTCTTT
once TRBJ2-1 - TRBV11-3 CASSKTEAGFF TGTGCCAGCAGCAAGACAGAAGCAGGGTTCTTC
- TRBJ1-3 - TRBV18 CASSQGRSSGNTIYF TGTGCCAGCTCACAGGGGCGAAGCTCTGGAAACACCATATATTTT
- TRBJ1-4 - TRBV7-9 CASSPGVEGGLFF TGTGCCAGCAGCCCCGGTGTAGAGGGAGGGTTGTTTTTT
- TRBJ2-6 - TRBV21-1 CASTGRESSGANVLTF TGTGCCAGCACCGGCCGGGAGAGCTCTGGGGCCAACGTCCTGACTTTC
- TRBJ2-7 TRBD2 TRBV7-8 CASSQRGGLAGEFTYEQYF TGTGCCAGCAGCCAAAGAGGGGGACTAGCGGGAGAATTCACCTACGAGCAGTACTTC
- TRBJ1-6 TRBD1 TRBV5-1 CASSWEPGQNSPLHF TGCGCCAGCAGCTGGGAACCGGGACAGAATTCACCCCTCCACTTT
- TRBJ2-1 TRBD1 TRBV5-1 CASSAGQGANEQFF TGCGCCAGCAGCGCCGGACAGGGGGCAAATGAGCAGTTCTTC
once TRBJ2-3 TRBD1 TRBV5-4 CASFFGGQGGDTQYF TGTGCCAGCTTCTTCGGGGGACAGGGGGGAGATACGCAGTATTTT
- TRBJ1-1 - TRBV7-9 CASSPEGWGTEAFF TGTGCCAGCAGCCCTGAGGGATGGGGCACTGAAGCTTTCTTT
- TRBJ1-1 TRBD1 TRBV19 CASRGDRAINTEAFF TGTGCCAGTAGGGGGGACAGGGCGATAAACACTGAAGCTTTCTTT
- TRBJ2-1 - TRBV6-6 CASSSGTYYNEQFF TGTGCCAGCAGCTCCGGGACATACTACAATGAGCAGTTCTTC
- TRBJ1-5 TRBD1 TRBV7-9 CASKKTGDGNQPQHF TGTGCCAGCAAAAAGACAGGGGATGGCAATCAGCCCCAGCATTTT
- TRBJ2-7 - TRBV2 CASKPQGGYYEQYF TGTGCCAGTAAACCGCAGGGGGGTTACTACGAGCAGTACTTC
- TRBJ1-2 TRBD1 TRBV4-1 CASSQDKDRGHGYTF TGCGCCAGCAGCCAGGACAAGGACAGGGGCCATGGCTACACCTTC
- TRBJ2-5 - TRBV10-1 CASSGQIRETQYF TGCGCCAGCAGCGGACAGATTCGAGAGACCCAGTACTTC
few TRBJ1-1 - TRBV7-3 CASSRELNTEAFF TGTGCCAGCAGCCGGGAGCTGAACACTGAAGCTTTCTTT
- TRBJ1-1 - TRBV21-1 CASSKVQGVNTEAFF TGTGCCAGCAGCAAAGTGCAGGGGGTGAACACTGAAGCTTTCTTT
few TRBJ1-1 - TRBV5-5 CASSRDGGTEAFF TGTGCCAGCAGCAGGGATGGAGGCACTGAAGCTTTCTTT
- TRBJ1-1 - TRBV7-3 CASSLRWNHLDPNTEAFF TGTGCCAGCAGCTTAAGGTGGAACCACCTAGACCCGAACACTGAAGCTTTCTTT
- TRBJ2-3 - TRBV7-9 CASSLYGTSTDTQYF TGTGCCAGCAGCTTATACGGGACTAGCACAGATACGCAGTATTTT
once TRBJ2-5 - TRBV6-1 CASSEHVGGTEETQYF TGTGCCAGCAGTGAGCACGTAGGAGGGACCGAGGAGACCCAGTACTTC
- TRBJ1-2 - TRBV5-4 CASRQTGNLLGYTF TGTGCCAGCAGACAAACAGGGAACCTTCTTGGCTACACCTTC